In this sample, the clone carrying this T cell receptor beta chain turned up many times. Its antigen is currently unknown. This entry belongs to a study of T cell repertoires in cytomegalovirus infection. Study-level information: CMV infection together with matching HLA type was indicated by public TCR beta signatures. Study results and caveats: The ex vivo response was dominated by HLA-C-restricted CMV-specific TCR beta clonotypes. Cumulative frequency (of public TCR beta family members) identified carriers of CMV plus the relevant HLA.

V shed 6 bases and J shed 2 bases, with 12 bases lying between them. Germline CDR1 is DFQATT and CDR2 is SNEGSKA (reference sequence). This CDR3 comprises 13 residues. In TCRdb, the reads were re-called with MiXCR into one record per CDR3 protein. The repertoire holds 150,000 to 200,000 distinct CDR3 sequences, with roughly 9% as singletons. The receptor was derived from a human donor in good health (CMV status not recorded). Some clones in this sample may be carry-over from other donors' samples. This sequence joins TRBV20-1 and TRBJ2-3; TRBD2 might be the D (5 bases). The sequencing sample was made of PBMCs. CDR3 region: CSAPSDYTDTQYF. The DNA of the CDR3 is TGCAGTGCCCCATCTGACTACACAGATACGCAGTATTTT.